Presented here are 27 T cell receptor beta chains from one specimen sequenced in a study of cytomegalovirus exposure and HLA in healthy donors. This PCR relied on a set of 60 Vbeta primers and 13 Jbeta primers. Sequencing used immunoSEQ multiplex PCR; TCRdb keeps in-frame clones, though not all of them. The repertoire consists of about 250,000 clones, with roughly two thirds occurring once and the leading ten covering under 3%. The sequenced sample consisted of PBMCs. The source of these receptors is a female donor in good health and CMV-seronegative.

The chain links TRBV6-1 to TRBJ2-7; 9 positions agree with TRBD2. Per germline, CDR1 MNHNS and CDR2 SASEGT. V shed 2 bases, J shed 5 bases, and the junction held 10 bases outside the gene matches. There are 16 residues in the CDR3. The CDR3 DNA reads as TGTGCCAGCAGTGAACGGCGGGCTAGCGGGAACAACGAGCAGTACTTC. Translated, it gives CASSERRASGNNEQYF.

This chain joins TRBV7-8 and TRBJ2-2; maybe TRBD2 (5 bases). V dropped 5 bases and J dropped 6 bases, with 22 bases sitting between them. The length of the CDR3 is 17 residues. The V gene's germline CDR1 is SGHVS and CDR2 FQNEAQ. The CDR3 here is CASSQPEQILGSGELFF. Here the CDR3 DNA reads TGTGCCAGCAGCCAACCAGAACAAATACTAGGATCCGGGGAGCTGTTTTTT.

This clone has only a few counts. The CDR3 bases are TGTGCCAGCAGTGACTCGAGCGGGAGGGCTGGCACAGATACGCAGTATTTT. Translated, it gives CASSDSSGRAGTDTQYF. The chain recombines TRBV6-4 with TRBJ2-3, with 10 bases fitting TRBD2. Germline trimming cut 0 bases from V and 1 base from J; bases unmatched to any gene: 4. CDR3 size: 17 residues. The V gene's germline CDR1 is MRHNA and CDR2 SNTAGT.

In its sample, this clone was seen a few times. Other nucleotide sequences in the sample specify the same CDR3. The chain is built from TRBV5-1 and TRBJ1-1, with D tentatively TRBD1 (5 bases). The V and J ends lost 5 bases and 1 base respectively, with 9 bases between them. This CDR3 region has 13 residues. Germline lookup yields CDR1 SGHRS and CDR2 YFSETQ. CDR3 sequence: CASSLQENTEAFF. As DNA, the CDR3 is TGCGCCAGCAGTCTACAGGAGAACACTGAAGCTTTCTTT.

CDR3 amino acids: CASSRTSGANTGELFF. CDR3 nucleotide sequence: TGTGCCAGCAGCCGGACTAGCGGGGCGAACACCGGGGAGCTGTTTTTT. V and J are TRBV7-2 and TRBJ2-2, with TRBD2 matching 12 bases. V dropped 5 bases and J dropped 0; count of bases not matched to a gene: 1. The CDR3 has 16 amino acids. Germline values: CDR1 SGHTA, CDR2 FQGNSA.

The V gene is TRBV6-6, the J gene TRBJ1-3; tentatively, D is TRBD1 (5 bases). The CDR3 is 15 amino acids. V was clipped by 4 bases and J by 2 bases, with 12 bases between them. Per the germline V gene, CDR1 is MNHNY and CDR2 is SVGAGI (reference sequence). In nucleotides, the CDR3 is TGTGCCAGCAGTTCAGGGTCGGCCCCTGGAAACACCATATATTTT. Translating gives CASSSGSAPGNTIYF.

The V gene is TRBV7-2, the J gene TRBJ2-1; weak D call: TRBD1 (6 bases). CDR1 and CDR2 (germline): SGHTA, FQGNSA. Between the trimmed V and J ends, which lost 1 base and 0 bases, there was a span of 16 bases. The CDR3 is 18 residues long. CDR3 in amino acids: CASSLVGAGRSSYNEQFF. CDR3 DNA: TGTGCCAGCAGCTTAGTGGGGGCAGGGCGAAGCTCCTACAATGAGCAGTTCTTC.

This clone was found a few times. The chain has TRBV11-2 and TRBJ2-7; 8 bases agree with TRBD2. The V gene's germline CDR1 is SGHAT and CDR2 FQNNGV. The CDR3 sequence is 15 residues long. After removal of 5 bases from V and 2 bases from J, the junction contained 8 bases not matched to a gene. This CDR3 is CASSTHSSGTYEQYF. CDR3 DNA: TGTGCCAGCAGCACCCACAGTAGCGGGACCTACGAGCAGTACTTC.

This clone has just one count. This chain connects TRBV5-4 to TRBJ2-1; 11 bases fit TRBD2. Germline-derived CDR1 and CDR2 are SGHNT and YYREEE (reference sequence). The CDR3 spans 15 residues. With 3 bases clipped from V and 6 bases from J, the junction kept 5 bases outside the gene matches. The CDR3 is CASSWVAGGGNEQFF. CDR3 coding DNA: TGTGCCAGCAGCTGGGTAGCGGGAGGGGGCAATGAGCAGTTCTTC.

The CDR3 bases are TGTGCCAGCATCCCCTCGGGACAGGGGAATAGACAGCAGTACTTC. Translating gives CASIPSGQGNRQQYF. V is TRBV28 and J is TRBJ2-7; 10 nucleotides line up with TRBD1. Germline V gene lookup returns CDR1 MDHEN and CDR2 SYDVKM. Unmatched junction bases numbered 14, after V lost 7 bases and J lost 8 bases. The CDR3 consists of 15 residues.

CDR3 protein: CASSVRESAEQYF. Here the CDR3 DNA reads TGTGCCAGCAGCGTGCGGGAGAGTGCCGAGCAGTACTTC. V usage is TRBV9 and J usage is TRBJ2-7, with 7 bases fitting TRBD2. V was clipped by 2 bases and J by 6 bases; unmatched bases: 5. This CDR3 spans 13 amino acids. Germline loops: CDR1 SGDLS, CDR2 YYNGEE.

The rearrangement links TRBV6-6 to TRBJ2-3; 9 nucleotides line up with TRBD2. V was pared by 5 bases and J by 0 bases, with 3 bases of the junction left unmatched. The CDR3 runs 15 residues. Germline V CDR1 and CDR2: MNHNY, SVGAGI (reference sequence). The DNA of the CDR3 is TGTGCCAGCAGTAGCGGGAGGCCTAGCACAGATACGCAGTATTTT. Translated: CASSSGRPSTDTQYF.

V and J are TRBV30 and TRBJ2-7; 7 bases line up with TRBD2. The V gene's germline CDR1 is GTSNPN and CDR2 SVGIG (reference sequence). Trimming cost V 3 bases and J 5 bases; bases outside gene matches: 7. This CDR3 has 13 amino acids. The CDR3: CAWSLGGSDEQYF. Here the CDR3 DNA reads TGTGCCTGGAGCCTTGGCGGGAGTGACGAGCAGTACTTC.

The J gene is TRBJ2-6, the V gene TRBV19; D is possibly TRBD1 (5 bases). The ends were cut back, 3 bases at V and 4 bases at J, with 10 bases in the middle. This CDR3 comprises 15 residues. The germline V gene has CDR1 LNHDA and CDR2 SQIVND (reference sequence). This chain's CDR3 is CASSIKGYGANVLTF. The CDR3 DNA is TGTGCCAGTAGTATTAAGGGGTACGGGGCCAACGTCCTGACTTTC.

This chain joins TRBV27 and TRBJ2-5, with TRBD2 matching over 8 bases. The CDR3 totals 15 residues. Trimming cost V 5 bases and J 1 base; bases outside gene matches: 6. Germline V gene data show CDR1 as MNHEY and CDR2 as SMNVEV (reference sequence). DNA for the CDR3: TGTGCCAGCAGTATTCTAGCGGGTTCCCAAGAGACCCAGTACTTC. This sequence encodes CASSILAGSQETQYF.

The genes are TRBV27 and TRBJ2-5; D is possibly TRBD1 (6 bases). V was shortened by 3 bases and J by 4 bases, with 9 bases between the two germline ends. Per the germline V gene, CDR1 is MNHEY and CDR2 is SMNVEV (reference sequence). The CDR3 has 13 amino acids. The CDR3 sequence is CASSLVRGETQYF. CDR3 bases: TGTGCCAGCAGTTTGGTCAGGGGAGAGACCCAGTACTTC.

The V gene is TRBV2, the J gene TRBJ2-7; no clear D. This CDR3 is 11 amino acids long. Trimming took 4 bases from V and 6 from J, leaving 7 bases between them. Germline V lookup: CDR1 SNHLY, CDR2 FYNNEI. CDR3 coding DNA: TGTGCCAGCAGTGCGCCACTCGAGCAGTACTTC. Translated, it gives CASSAPLEQYF.

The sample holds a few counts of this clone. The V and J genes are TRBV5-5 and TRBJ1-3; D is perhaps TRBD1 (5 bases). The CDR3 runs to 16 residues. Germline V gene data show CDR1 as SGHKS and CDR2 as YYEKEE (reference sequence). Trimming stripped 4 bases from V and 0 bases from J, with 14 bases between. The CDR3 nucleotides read TGTGCCAGCAGCCCCGACAGTGCAAGCTCTGGAAACACCATATATTTT. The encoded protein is CASSPDSASSGNTIYF.

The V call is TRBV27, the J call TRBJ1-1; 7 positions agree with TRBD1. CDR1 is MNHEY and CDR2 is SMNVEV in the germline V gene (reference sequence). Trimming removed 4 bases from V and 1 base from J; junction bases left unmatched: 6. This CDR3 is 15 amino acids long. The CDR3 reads CASSSTGAQNTEAFF. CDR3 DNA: TGTGCCAGCAGTTCCACAGGGGCGCAGAACACTGAAGCTTTCTTT.

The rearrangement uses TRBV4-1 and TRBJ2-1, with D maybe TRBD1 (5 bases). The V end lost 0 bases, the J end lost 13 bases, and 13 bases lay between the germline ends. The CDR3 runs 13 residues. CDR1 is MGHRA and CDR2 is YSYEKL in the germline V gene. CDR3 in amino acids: CASSQEGQGGQFF. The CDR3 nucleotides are TGCGCCAGCAGCCAAGAGGGGCAGGGCGGTCAGTTCTTC.

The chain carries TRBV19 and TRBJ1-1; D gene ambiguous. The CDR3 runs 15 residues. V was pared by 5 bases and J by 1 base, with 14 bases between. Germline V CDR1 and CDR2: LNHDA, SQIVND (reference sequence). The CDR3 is CASSEFAQENTEAFF. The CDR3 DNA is TGTGCCAGTAGTGAGTTCGCGCAGGAGAACACTGAAGCTTTCTTT.

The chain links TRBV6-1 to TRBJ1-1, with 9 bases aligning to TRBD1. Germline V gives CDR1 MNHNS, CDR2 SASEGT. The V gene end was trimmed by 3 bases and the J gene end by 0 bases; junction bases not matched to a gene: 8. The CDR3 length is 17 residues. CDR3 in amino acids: CASSDMGQGVLNTEAFF. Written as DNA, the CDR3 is TGTGCCAGCAGTGATATGGGACAGGGAGTTTTGAACACTGAAGCTTTCTTT.

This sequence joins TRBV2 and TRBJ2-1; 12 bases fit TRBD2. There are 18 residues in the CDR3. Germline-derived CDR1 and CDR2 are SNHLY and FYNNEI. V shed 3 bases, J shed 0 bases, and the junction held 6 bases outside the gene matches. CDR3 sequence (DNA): TGTGCCAGCAGTGAGCTGTGGACTAGCGGGACCTCCTACAATGAGCAGTTCTTC. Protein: CASSELWTSGTSYNEQFF.

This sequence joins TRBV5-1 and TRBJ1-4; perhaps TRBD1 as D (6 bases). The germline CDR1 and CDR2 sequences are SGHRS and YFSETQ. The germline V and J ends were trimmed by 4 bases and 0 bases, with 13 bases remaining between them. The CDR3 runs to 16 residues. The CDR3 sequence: CASSPERTATNEKLFF. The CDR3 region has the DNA TGCGCCAGCAGCCCCGAGAGGACAGCAACTAATGAAAAACTGTTTTTT.

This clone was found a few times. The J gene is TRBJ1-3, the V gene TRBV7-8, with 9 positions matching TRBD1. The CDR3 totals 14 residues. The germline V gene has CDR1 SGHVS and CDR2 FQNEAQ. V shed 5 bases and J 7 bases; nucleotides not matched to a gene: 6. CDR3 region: CASSLRDRVNTIYF. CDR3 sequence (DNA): TGTGCCAGCAGCCTCCGGGACAGGGTCAACACCATATATTTT.

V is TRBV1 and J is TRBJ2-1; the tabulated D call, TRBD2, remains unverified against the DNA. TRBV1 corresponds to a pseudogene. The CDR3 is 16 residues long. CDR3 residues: CTSSQDLAGANNEQFF. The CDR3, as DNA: TGCACCAGCAGCCAAGATCTGGCGGGAGCGAATAATGAGCAGTTCTTC.

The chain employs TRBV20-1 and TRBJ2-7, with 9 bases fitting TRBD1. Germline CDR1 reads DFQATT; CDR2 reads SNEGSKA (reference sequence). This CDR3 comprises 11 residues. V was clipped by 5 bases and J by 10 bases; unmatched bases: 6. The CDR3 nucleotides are TGCAGTGCTGAGAGGACAGGGGCCCAGTACTTC. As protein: CSAERTGAQYF.